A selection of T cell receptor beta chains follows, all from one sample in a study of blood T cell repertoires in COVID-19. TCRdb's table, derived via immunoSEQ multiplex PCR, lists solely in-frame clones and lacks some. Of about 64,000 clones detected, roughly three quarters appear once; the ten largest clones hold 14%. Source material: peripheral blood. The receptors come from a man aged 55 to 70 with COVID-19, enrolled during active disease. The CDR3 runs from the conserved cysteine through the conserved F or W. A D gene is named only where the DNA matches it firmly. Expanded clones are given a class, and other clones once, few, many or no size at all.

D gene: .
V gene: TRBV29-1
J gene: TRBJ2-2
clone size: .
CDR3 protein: CSVSSGELFF
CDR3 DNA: TGCAGCGTTTCGTCCGGGGAGCTGTTTTTT

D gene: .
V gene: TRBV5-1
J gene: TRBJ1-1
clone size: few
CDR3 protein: CASSPSTNTEAFF
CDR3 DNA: TGCGCCAGCAGCCCGAGTACGAACACTGAAGCTTTCTTT

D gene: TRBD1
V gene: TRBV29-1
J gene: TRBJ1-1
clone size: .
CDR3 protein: CSVSDRGGEAFF
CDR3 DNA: TGCAGCGTTTCCGACAGGGGAGGCGAAGCTTTCTTT

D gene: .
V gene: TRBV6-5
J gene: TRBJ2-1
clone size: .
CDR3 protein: CASSYSTGVDNEQFF
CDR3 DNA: TGTGCCAGCAGTTACTCGACGGGAGTGGACAATGAGCAGTTCTTC

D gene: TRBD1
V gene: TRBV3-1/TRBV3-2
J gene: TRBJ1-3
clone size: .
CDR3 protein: CASSLGTASGNTIYF
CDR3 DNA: TGTGCCAGCAGCTTAGGGACAGCCTCTGGAAACACCATATATTTT

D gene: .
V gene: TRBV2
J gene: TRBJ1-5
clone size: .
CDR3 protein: CASRPRRESNQPQHF
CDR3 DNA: TGTGCCAGCAGACCACGGAGGGAGAGCAATCAGCCCCAGCATTTT

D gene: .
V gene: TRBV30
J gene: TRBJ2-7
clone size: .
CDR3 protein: CAWSVYLPPLEQYF
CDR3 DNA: TGTGCCTGGAGTGTATACTTACCTCCTTTGGAGCAGTACTTC

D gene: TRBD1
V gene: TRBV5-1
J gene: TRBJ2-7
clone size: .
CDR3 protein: CASSGGQWAYEQYF
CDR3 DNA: TGCGCCAGCAGCGGGGGACAGTGGGCCTACGAGCAGTACTTC

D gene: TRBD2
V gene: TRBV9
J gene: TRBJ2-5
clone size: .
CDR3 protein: CASSVVRGGGGAEETQYF
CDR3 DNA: TGTGCCAGCAGCGTAGTGCGTGGGGGCGGGGGGGCTGAAGAGACCCAGTACTTC

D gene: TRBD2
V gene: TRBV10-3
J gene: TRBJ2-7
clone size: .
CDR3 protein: CAIRGGGGPDEQYF
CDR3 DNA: TGTGCCATCCGGGGCGGGGGAGGGCCGGACGAGCAGTACTTC

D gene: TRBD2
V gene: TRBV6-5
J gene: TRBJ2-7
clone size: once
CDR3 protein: CASSSGGNTNEQYF
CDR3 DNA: TGTGCCAGCAGTTCGGGGGGGAACACGAACGAGCAGTACTTC

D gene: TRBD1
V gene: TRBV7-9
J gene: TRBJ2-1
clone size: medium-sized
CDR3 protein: CASSSGQTNEQFF
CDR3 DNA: TGTGCCAGCAGCTCGGGACAGACCAATGAGCAGTTCTTC

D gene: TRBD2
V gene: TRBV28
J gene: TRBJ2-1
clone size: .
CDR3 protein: CASSPLSGGPYNEQFF
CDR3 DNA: TGTGCCAGCAGTCCCCTTTCGGGGGGGCCCTACAATGAGCAGTTCTTC

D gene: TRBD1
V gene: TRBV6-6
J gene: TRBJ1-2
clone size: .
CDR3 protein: CASRGQGGLGYTF
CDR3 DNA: TGTGCCAGCAGAGGACAGGGGGGCCTTGGCTACACCTTC

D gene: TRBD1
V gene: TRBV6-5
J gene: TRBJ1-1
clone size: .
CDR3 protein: CASSPPDRVSEAFF
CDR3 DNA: TGTGCCAGCAGTCCACCGGACAGGGTGAGTGAAGCTTTCTTT

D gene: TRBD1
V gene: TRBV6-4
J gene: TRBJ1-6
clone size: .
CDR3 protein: CASSVGTGANSPLHF
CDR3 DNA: TGTGCCAGCAGTGTCGGGACAGGGGCAAATTCACCCCTCCACTTT

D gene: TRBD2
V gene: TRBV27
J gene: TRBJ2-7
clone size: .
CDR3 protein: CASRGGRLAGVSPYEQYF
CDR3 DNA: TGTGCCAGCAGGGGAGGAAGACTAGCGGGGGTCTCTCCCTACGAGCAGTACTTC

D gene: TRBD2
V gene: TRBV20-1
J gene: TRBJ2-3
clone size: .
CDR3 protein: CSAVRSGGQYF
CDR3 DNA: TGCAGTGCCGTGCGGTCGGGGGGGCAGTATTTT

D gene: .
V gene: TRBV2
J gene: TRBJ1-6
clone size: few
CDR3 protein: CASRHRVADSPLHF
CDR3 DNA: TGTGCCAGCAGGCACAGGGTGGCGGATTCACCCCTCCACTTT

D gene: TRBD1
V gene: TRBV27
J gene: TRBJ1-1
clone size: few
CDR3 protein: CASSWRTGGNTEAFF
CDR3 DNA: TGTGCCAGCAGTTGGAGGACAGGGGGGAACACTGAAGCTTTCTTT

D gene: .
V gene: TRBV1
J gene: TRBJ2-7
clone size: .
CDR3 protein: CTSGPYEQYF
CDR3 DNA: TGCACCAGCGGGCCCTACGAGCAGTACTTC

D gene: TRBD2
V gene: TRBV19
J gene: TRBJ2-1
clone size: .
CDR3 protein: CASSPSGVYNEQFF
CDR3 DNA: TGTGCCAGTAGTCCCAGCGGGGTCTACAATGAGCAGTTCTTC

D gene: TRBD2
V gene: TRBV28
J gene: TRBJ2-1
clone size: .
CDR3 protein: CASSPGLGQFF
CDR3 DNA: TGTGCCAGCAGTCCGGGACTAGGGCAGTTCTTC

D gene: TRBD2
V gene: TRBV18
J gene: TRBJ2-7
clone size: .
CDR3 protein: CASSRGLAGVIEQYF
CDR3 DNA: TGTGCCAGCTCACGCGGACTAGCGGGAGTCATCGAGCAGTACTTC

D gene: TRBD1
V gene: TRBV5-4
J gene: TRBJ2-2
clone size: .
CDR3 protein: CASSPGGKGAGELFF
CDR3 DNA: TGTGCCAGCAGCCCAGGGGGAAAGGGCGCCGGGGAGCTGTTTTTT

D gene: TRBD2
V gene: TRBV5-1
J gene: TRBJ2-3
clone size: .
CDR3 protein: CASSLTTSGRGDTQYF
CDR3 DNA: TGCGCCAGCAGCCTGACGACTAGCGGGAGGGGGGATACGCAGTATTTT

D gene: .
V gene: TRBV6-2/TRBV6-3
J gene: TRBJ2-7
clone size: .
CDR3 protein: CASSSTPTGKGSYEQYF
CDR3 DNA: TGTGCCAGCAGTTCGACTCCTACAGGGAAAGGATCCTACGAGCAGTACTTC

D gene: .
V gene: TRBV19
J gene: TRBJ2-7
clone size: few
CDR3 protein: CASRTSGSSYEQYF
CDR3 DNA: TGTGCCAGTAGAACCAGCGGAAGCTCCTACGAGCAGTACTTC

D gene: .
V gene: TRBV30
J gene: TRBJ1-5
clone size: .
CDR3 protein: CAWANRAEQPQHF
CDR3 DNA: TGTGCCTGGGCCAACAGGGCCGAGCAGCCCCAGCATTTT

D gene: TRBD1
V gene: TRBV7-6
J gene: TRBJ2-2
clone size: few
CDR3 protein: CASSVRQGPGELFF
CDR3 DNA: TGTGCCAGCAGCGTACGACAGGGTCCCGGGGAGCTGTTTTTT

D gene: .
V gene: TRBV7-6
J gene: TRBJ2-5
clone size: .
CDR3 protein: CASSLAGTLKTQYF
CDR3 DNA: TGTGCCAGCAGCTTAGCAGGGACACTAAAGACCCAGTACTTC

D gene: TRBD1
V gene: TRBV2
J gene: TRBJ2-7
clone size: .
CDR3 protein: CASSGQGAYEQYF
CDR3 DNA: TGTGCCAGCAGTGGACAGGGGGCGTACGAGCAGTACTTC

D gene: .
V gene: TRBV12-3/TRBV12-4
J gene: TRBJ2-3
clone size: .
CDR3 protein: CASSPFRDTQYF
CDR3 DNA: TGTGCCAGCAGTCCCTTCCGAGATACGCAGTATTTT

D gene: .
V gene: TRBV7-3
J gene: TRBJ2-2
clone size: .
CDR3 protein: CASSSNRVELGGELFF
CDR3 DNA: TGTGCCAGCAGCTCCAACCGGGTCGAGCTTGGCGGGGAGCTGTTTTTT

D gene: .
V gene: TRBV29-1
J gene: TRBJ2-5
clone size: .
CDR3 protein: CSLRRGPETQYF
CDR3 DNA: TGCAGCCTCCGGAGAGGGCCAGAGACCCAGTACTTC

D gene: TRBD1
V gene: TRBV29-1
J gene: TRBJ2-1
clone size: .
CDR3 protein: CSFGQGTYNEQFF
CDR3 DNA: TGCAGCTTCGGACAGGGGACTTACAATGAGCAGTTCTTC

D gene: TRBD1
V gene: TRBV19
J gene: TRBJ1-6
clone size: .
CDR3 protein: CASSMTGTGDNSPLHF
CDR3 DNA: TGTGCCAGTAGTATGACCGGGACAGGGGACAATTCACCCCTCCACTTT

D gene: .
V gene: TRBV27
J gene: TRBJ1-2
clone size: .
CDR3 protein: CASSTPSEDTYGYTF
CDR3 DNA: TGTGCCAGCAGTACCCCCTCCGAGGACACCTATGGCTACACCTTC

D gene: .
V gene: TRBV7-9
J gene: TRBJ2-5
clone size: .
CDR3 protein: CASSLRGSRETQYF
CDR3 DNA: TGTGCCAGCAGCTTGAGAGGCAGTCGAGAGACCCAGTACTTC

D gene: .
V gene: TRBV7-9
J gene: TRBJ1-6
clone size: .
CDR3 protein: CAAGLSSYNSPLHF
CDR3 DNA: TGTGCCGCAGGACTCAGCTCCTATAATTCACCCCTCCACTTT

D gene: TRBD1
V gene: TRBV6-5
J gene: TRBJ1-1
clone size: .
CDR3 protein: CASIDRGLNTEAFF
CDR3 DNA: TGTGCCAGCATCGACAGGGGGCTGAACACTGAAGCTTTCTTT

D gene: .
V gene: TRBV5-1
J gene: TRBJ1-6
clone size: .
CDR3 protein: CASSLGTPGQTYNSPLHF
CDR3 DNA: TGCGCCAGCAGCTTAGGGACACCCGGGCAAACCTATAATTCACCCCTCCACTTT

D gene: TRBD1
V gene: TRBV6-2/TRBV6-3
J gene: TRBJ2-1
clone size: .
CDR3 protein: CASNPHRGSSYNEQFF
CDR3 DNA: TGTGCCAGCAACCCACACAGGGGAAGCTCCTACAATGAGCAGTTCTTC

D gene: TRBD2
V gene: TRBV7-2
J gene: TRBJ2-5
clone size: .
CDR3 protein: CASSTFGTSEETQYF
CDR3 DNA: TGTGCCAGCAGCACCTTCGGGACTAGCGAAGAGACCCAGTACTTC

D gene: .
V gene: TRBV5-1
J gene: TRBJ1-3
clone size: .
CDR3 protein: CASRSIPTSSGNTIYF
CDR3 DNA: TGCGCCAGCCGATCTATCCCCACTAGCTCTGGAAACACCATATATTTT

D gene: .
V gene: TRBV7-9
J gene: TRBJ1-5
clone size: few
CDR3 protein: CASSPTGMGQPQHF
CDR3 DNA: TGTGCCAGCAGCCCGACAGGCATGGGACAGCCCCAGCATTTT

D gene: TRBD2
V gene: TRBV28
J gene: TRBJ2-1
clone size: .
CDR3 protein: CASSPAGAFDEQFF
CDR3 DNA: TGTGCCAGCAGCCCAGCGGGGGCTTTCGATGAGCAGTTCTTC

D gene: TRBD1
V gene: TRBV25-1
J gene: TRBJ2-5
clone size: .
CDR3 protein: CASSEPRTGTQYF
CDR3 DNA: TGTGCCAGCAGTGAACCGAGGACAGGGACCCAGTACTTC

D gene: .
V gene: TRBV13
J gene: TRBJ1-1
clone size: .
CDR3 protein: CASSLDAGAAFF
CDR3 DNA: TGTGCCAGCAGCTTAGATGCTGGGGCCGCTTTCTTT

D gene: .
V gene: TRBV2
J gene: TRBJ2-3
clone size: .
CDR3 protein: CASSAGTLSTDTQYF
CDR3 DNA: TGTGCCAGCAGTGCCGGGACTCTTAGCACAGATACGCAGTATTTT

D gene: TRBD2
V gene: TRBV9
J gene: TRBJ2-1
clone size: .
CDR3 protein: CASSVRGRAGYNEQFF
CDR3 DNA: TGTGCCAGCAGCGTGCGCGGGAGGGCAGGGTACAATGAGCAGTTCTTC

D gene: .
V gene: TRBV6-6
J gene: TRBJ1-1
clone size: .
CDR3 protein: CASSDSRGAFF
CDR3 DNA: TGTGCCAGCAGCGATAGCCGCGGAGCTTTCTTT

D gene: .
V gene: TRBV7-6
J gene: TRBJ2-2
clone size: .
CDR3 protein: CASSLEAGELFF
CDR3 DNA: TGTGCCAGCAGCTTAGAAGCTGGGGAGCTGTTTTTT

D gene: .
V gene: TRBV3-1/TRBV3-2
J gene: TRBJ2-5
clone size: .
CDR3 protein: CASSQGLFETQYF
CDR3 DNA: TGTGCCAGCAGCCAAGGGCTTTTCGAGACCCAGTACTTC